Listed below are T cell receptor beta chains from one sample, sequenced in a study of cytomegalovirus exposure and HLA in healthy donors. The table came from immunoSEQ multiplex PCR; TCRdb's copy has only in-frame clones and leaves some out. This repertoire comprises 150,000 to 250,000 clones; its ten largest clones make up almost 0.75%. Sequences were obtained from PBMCs. Every receptor here comes from a boy aged 5-17 years in good health and CMV-seronegative. Both conserved end residues are trimmed from each CDR3.

j_call,v_call,cdr3_aa
TRBJ2-1,TRBV11-2,ASSPDFTLYNEQF
TRBJ2-5,TRBV7-7,ASSPSQEGTQY
TRBJ1-5,TRBV5-4,ASSLGGEVNQPQH
TRBJ2-7,TRBV30,ALTASSYEQY
TRBJ1-1,TRBV2,ARAQGRDTEAF
TRBJ2-6,TRBV5-6,ASSFGIDSGANVLT
TRBJ1-5,TRBV28,ASSSEPGNQPQH
TRBJ2-3,TRBV18,ASSPAGSTDTQY
TRBJ2-7,TRBV4-2,ASSQGSGQGTHEQY
TRBJ1-1,TRBV18,ASSPFEVLNTEAF
TRBJ2-5,TRBV6-5,ASSSGQGYQETQY
TRBJ2-7,TRBV29-1,SVGRGGNYEQY
TRBJ1-5,TRBV6-1,ASMKRTVNQPQH
TRBJ1-3,TRBV6-6,ASMRGTLGNTIY
TRBJ2-2,TRBV10-2,ASSDSRGDPTGELF
TRBJ2-5,TRBV19,ASSKGGGAVRKTQY
TRBJ1-5,TRBV19,ASSTGNQPQH
TRBJ1-3,TRBV28,ASSSAGHSGNTIY
TRBJ1-6,TRBV11-2,ASSLGAGNSPLH
TRBJ1-1,TRBV27,ASSQGQGSTEAF
TRBJ2-7,TRBV5-4,ASSLGPGEQY
TRBJ1-4,TRBV7-8,ASSYGPGQGTEKLF
TRBJ2-1,TRBV7-3,ASSLRIPSGGSNEQF
TRBJ2-5,TRBV7-2,ASSWRPGQRAYQETQY
TRBJ1-6,TRBV27,ASSFPRTGSPLH
TRBJ2-2,TRBV30,AWDIRGPNTGELF